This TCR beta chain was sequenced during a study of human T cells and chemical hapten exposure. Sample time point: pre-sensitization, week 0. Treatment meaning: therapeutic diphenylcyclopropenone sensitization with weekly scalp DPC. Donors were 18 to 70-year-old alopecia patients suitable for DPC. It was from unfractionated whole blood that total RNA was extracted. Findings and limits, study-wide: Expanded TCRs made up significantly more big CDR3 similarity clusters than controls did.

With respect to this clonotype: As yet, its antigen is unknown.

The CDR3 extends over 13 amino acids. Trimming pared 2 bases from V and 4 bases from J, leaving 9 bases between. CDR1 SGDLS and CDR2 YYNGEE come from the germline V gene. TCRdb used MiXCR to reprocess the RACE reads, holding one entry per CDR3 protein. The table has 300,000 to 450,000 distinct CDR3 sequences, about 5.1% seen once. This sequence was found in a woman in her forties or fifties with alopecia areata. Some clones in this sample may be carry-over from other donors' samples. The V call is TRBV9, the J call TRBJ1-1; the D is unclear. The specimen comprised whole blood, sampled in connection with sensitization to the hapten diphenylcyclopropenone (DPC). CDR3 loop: CASSVLLGTEAFF. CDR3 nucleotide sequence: TGTGCCAGCAGCGTGCTGTTGGGCACTGAAGCTTTCTTT.